This record looks at one T cell receptor beta chain sequence and its context. A read error may explain this, as a much larger clone is one base away. V was shortened by 4 bases and J by 4 bases, with 14 bases between the two germline ends. Germline-derived CDR1 and CDR2 are MDHEN and SYDVKM. This CDR3 has 15 residues. None of the patients had undergone any treatment ahead of thyroid surgery. The sample comes from a study of metastatic and nonmetastatic thyroid tumors. TCRdb used MiXCR to call clones anew from the PCR reads. The sample includes under 40,000 clones, about 16% of them seen just once. The TCR was taken from a female donor with papillary thyroid cancer or a benign thyroid nodule (not recorded which). Some clones in this sample may be carry-over from other donors' samples. This sequence joins TRBV28 and TRBJ1-3, with unresolved D. Sequencing was performed on blood. The CDR3 region has the DNA TGTGCCAGCAGTTCCGCAGTGTCCTCCGGAAACACCATATATTTT. This encodes CASSSAVSSGNTIYF. The whole variable domain, remainder taken from reference TRBV28 and TRBJ1-3, is DVKVTQSSRYLVKRTGEKVFLECVQDMDHENMFWYRQDPGLGLRLIYFSYDVKMKEKGDIPEGYSVSREKKERFSLILESASTNQTSMYLCASSSAVSSGNTIYFGEGSWLTVV.